Presented here are 11 T cell receptor beta chains from one specimen sequenced in a study of blood T cell repertoires in COVID-19. Profiled with immunoSEQ multiplex PCR; TCRdb holds only in-frame clones, not every one. The sample lists 200,000 to 250,000 clones; under 90% were seen once. Sample: peripheral blood. The receptor set was obtained from a man aged 60 to 75 who had recovered from COVID-19.

The chain joins TRBV6-1 to TRBJ2-7, with 8 bases aligning to TRBD2. This CDR3 spans 16 amino acids. V lost 2 bases, J lost 4 bases, and 10 bases stayed unmatched. Germline lookup yields CDR1 MNHNS and CDR2 SASEGT. CDR3 bases: TGTGCCAGCAGTGAAAGCCCTAGCGGGTCCCGGTACGAGCAGTACTTC. Encoded protein: CASSESPSGSRYEQYF.

The V and J genes are TRBV18 and TRBJ1-3, with 10 positions matching TRBD1. After removal of 3 bases from V and 2 bases from J, the junction contained 1 base not matched to a gene. Germline CDR1 reads KGHSH; CDR2 reads LQKENI. The CDR3 sequence is 15 residues long. The CDR3 coding sequence is TGTGCCAGCTCACCGACAGGGGGCCCTGGAAACACCATATATTTT. It yields the protein CASSPTGGPGNTIYF.

V is TRBV12-3 or TRBV12-4 and J is TRBJ1-6, with TRBD1 matching 9 bases. V shed 6 bases and J 10 bases; nucleotides not matched to a gene: 4. The CDR3 sequence is 13 residues long. The CDR3: CASSRDRVSPLHF. CDR3 sequence (DNA): TGTGCCAGCAGCCGGGACAGGGTGTCACCCCTCCACTTT.

This chain uses TRBV2 with TRBJ1-5, with D hard to call. With 10 bases removed from V and 4 bases from J, the gap between germline ends came to 14 bases. CDR1 is SNHLY, CDR2 FYNNEI, per germline. This CDR3 has 13 residues. The CDR3 loop reads CATSDARNQPQHF. Here the CDR3 DNA reads TGTGCCACCTCAGACGCTAGAAATCAGCCCCAGCATTTT.

V and J are TRBV10-3 and TRBJ1-1; 12 bases fit TRBD1. Germline V gene data show CDR1 as ENHRY and CDR2 as SYGVKD. This CDR3 has 15 amino acids. V lost 3 bases and J lost 2; bases outside the gene matches: 1. Here the CDR3 reads CAISDGTGGNTEAFF. The CDR3 DNA is TGTGCCATCAGTGATGGGACAGGGGGCAACACTGAAGCTTTCTTT.

The chain recombines TRBV10-3 with TRBJ2-5; 7 bases match TRBD1. Germline V CDR1 and CDR2: ENHRY, SYGVKD. CDR3 length: 16 residues. The J segment lost 2 bases and the V segment lost 4 bases, leaving 10 bases of the junction unmatched. CDR3 sequence (DNA): TGTGCCATCAGTGGAGGGAAGGGGGCAGGGCAAGAGACCCAGTACTTC. Translating it yields CAISGGKGAGQETQYF.

V usage is TRBV9 and J usage is TRBJ2-4, with D perhaps TRBD2 (6 bases). The length of the CDR3 is 13 residues. Trimming shortened V by 3 bases and J by 7 bases, and 11 bases separated the two germline ends. The germline CDR1 and CDR2 sequences are SGDLS and YYNGEE. The CDR3 DNA reads TGTGCCAGCAGCGCAACCCGGGGGAACATTCAGTACTTC. Its translation is CASSATRGNIQYF.

The chain carries TRBV19 and TRBJ1-2; 7 bases fit TRBD1. There are 14 residues in the CDR3. V trimming: 5 bases; J trimming: 2 bases; junction bases outside the gene matches: 5. Germline CDR1 reads LNHDA; CDR2 reads SQIVND (reference sequence). In DNA form, the CDR3 reads TGTGCCAGTAGTCGAGAGACAGGGAACTATGGCTACACCTTC. Its protein product is CASSRETGNYGYTF.

This sequence joins TRBV7-9 and TRBJ2-1, with TRBD1 matching over 12 bases. V was clipped by 5 bases and J by 5 bases; unmatched bases: 4. This CDR3 spans 15 amino acids. Germline V gene data show CDR1 as SEHNR and CDR2 as FQNEAQ (reference sequence). Here the CDR3 reads CASSAGQGANNEQFF. In DNA form, the CDR3 reads TGTGCCAGCAGCGCGGGACAGGGGGCGAACAATGAGCAGTTCTTC.

The chain has TRBV14 and TRBJ2-1; TRBD1 agrees at 10 bases. The germline V gene encodes CDR1 SGHDN and CDR2 FVKESK. V shed 4 bases, J shed 2 bases, and the junction held 2 bases outside the gene matches. This CDR3 has 15 amino acids. The CDR3 DNA is TGTGCCAGCAGCCGGGACAGGGGTACCTACAATGAGCAGTTCTTC. Translating it yields CASSRDRGTYNEQFF.

The chain employs TRBV5-1 and TRBJ1-2; tentative D call: TRBD1 (6 bases). V was trimmed by 0 bases and J by 5 bases, leaving 8 bases between them. From germline, CDR1 is SGHRS and CDR2 YFSETQ. CDR3 size: 13 residues. The CDR3 loop is CASSLGTVYGYTF. CDR3 bases: TGCGCCAGCAGCTTGGGGACAGTTTATGGCTACACCTTC. The full variable domain, with the rest looked up from reference TRBV5-1 and TRBJ1-2, is KAGVTQTPRYLIKTRGQQVTLSCSPISGHRSVSWYQQTPGQGLQFLFEYFSETQRNKGNFPGRFSGRQFSNSRSEMNVSTLELGDSALYLCASSLGTVYGYTFGSGTRLTVV.